These 10 T cell receptor beta chains were sequenced from one sample in a study of T cell repertoires in ileal Crohn's disease. TCRdb keeps only in-frame clones here, not all; method: immunoSEQ multiplex PCR. The sample includes approximately 7,500 clones, about 95% of them seen just once. The source material was ileal tissue. These receptors all stem from an adult with Crohn's disease.

The chain links TRBV2 to TRBJ2-1; D is possibly TRBD2 (6 bases). With 8 bases removed from V and 11 bases from J, the gap between germline ends came to 16 bases. Germline CDR1 reads SNHLY; CDR2 reads FYNNEI. The length of the CDR3 is 12 residues. CDR3 in DNA: TGTGCCAGCGGGGGAGGCACCGAGAAGCAGTTCTTC. It is translated as CASGGGTEKQFF.

The genes are TRBV28 and TRBJ2-3, with 8 bases fitting TRBD2. Germline V lookup: CDR1 MDHEN, CDR2 SYDVKM. J lost 0 bases, V lost 2 bases, and 7 bases had no gene match. The CDR3 contains 17 residues. This CDR3 reads CASSLPISGVSTDTQYF. CDR3 bases: TGTGCCAGCAGTTTACCGATTAGCGGGGTTAGCACAGATACGCAGTATTTT.

This clone was seen just once. The genes are TRBV14 and TRBJ1-1; D is uncertain. The CDR3 runs 13 residues. The V gene lost 2 bases and the J gene lost 0 bases, with 4 bases spanning the gap. CDR1 SGHDN and CDR2 FVKESK come from the germline V gene. Here the CDR3 DNA reads TGTGCCAGCAGCCAACAGGTGAACACTGAAGCTTTCTTT. It is translated as CASSQQVNTEAFF.

This sequence joins TRBV5-1 and TRBJ2-2, with D tentatively TRBD2 (5 bases). V dropped 5 bases and J dropped 7 bases, with 15 bases sitting between them. Germline values: CDR1 SGHRS, CDR2 YFSETQ. The CDR3 runs to 14 residues. DNA for the CDR3: TGCGCCAGCAGGCCGACTGGCGGGCACGGGGAGCTGTTTTTT. It is translated as CASRPTGGHGELFF. The full variable domain, completed using reference TRBV5-1 and TRBJ2-2, is KAGVTQTPRYLIKTRGQQVTLSCSPISGHRSVSWYQQTPGQGLQFLFEYFSETQRNKGNFPGRFSGRQFSNSRSEMNVSTLELGDSALYLCASRPTGGHGELFFGEGSRLTVL.

V is TRBV28 and J is TRBJ1-2; weak D call: TRBD1 (6 bases). V was cut by 2 bases and J by 5 bases, with 6 bases left in between. Germline assignment: CDR1 MDHEN and CDR2 SYDVKM. This CDR3 has 12 residues. The CDR3 protein is CASSLQGYGYTF. The CDR3, as DNA: TGTGCCAGCAGTTTACAGGGGTATGGCTACACCTTC.

The CDR3 DNA reads as TGTGCCAGCAGCTTAGAGCGGGCTAGCGGGGGAGATACGCAGTATTTT. This codes for CASSLERASGGDTQYF. The chain employs TRBV7-9 and TRBJ2-3, with 10 bases identical to TRBD2. Germline-derived CDR1 and CDR2 are SEHNR and FQNEAQ (reference sequence). V was clipped by 1 base and J by 5 bases; unmatched bases: 6. The CDR3 is 16 amino acids. The whole variable domain, filled in from reference TRBV7-9 and TRBJ2-3, reads DTGVSQNPRHKITKRGQNVTFRCDPISEHNRLYWYRQTLGQGPEFLTYFQNEAQLEKSRLLSDRFSAERPKGSFSTLEIQRTEQGDSAMYLCASSLERASGGDTQYFGPGTRLTVL.

V is TRBV30 and J is TRBJ2-5, with 9 bases fitting TRBD2. Germline trimming cut 2 bases from V and 5 bases from J; bases unmatched to any gene: 6. CDR1 GTSNPN and CDR2 SVGIG come from the germline V gene (reference sequence). This CDR3 is built from 14 residues. CDR3: CAWSPGTSRETQYF. CDR3 sequence (DNA): TGTGCCTGGAGTCCCGGGACTAGCCGGGAGACCCAGTACTTC. The entire variable domain, with the rest obtained from reference TRBV30 and TRBJ2-5, is as follows: SQTIHQWPATLVQPVGSPLSLECTVEGTSNPNLYWYRQAAGRGLQLLFYSVGIGQISSEVPQNLSASRPQDRQFILSSKKLLLSDSGFYLCAWSPGTSRETQYFGPGTRLLVL.

The V gene is TRBV29-1, the J gene TRBJ1-2; D call uncertain. Germline values: CDR1 SQVTM, CDR2 ANQGSEA. V was trimmed by 4 bases and J by 7 bases, leaving 7 bases between them. This CDR3 is built from 10 residues. The CDR3 DNA is TGCAGCGTTGCACTTGGTGGCTACACCTTC. Translating it yields CSVALGGYTF.

The count of this clone is one. The V call is TRBV9, the J call TRBJ1-1, with 8 bases lining up with TRBD1. Per the germline V gene, CDR1 is SGDLS and CDR2 is YYNGEE. The length of the CDR3 is 16 residues. V shed 0 bases, J shed 4 bases, and the junction held 8 bases outside the gene matches. The CDR3 bases are TGTGCCAGCAGCGTAGCCTCAGGGGGCTGGGGCACTGAAGCTTTCTTT. Protein product: CASSVASGGWGTEAFF.

The chain recombines TRBV7-8 with TRBJ2-7, with 8 bases aligning to TRBD1. The germline CDR1 and CDR2 sequences are SGHVS and FQNEAQ. This CDR3 contains 13 residues. J was trimmed by 6 bases and V by 5 bases; bases with no gene match: 6. The CDR3 sequence is CASSARGPSEQYF. The CDR3 nucleotides read TGTGCCAGCAGCGCCAGGGGGCCGAGCGAGCAGTACTTC.